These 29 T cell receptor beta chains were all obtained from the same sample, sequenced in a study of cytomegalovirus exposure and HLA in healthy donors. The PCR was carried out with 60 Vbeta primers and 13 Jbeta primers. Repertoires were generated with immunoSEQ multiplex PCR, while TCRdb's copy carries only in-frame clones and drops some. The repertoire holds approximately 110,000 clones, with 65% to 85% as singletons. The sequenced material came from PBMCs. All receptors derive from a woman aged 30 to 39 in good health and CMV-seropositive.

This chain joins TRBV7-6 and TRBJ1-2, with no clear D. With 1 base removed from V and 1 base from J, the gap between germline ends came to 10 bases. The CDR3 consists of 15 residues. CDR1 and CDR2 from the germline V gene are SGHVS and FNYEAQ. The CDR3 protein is CASSLEGTDNYGYTF. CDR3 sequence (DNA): TGTGCCAGCAGCTTAGAAGGAACAGATAACTATGGCTACACCTTC.

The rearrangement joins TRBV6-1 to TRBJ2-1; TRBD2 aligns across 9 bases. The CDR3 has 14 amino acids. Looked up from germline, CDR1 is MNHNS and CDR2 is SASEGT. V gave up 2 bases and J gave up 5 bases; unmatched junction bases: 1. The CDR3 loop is CASSERLADNEQFF. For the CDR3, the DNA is TGTGCCAGCAGTGAACGACTAGCGGACAATGAGCAGTTCTTC.

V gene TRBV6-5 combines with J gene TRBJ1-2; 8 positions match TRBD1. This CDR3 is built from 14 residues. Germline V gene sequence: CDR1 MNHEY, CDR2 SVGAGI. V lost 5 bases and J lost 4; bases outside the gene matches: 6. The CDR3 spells CASSEQGGSYGYTF. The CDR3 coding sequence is TGTGCCAGCAGTGAACAGGGGGGATCCTATGGCTACACCTTC.

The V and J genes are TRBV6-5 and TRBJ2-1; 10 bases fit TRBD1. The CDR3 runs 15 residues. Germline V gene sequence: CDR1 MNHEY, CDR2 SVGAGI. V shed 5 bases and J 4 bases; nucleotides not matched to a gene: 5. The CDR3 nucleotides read TGTGCCAGCAGTCCCGGGACAGGGGATTACAATGAGCAGTTCTTC. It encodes CASSPGTGDYNEQFF.

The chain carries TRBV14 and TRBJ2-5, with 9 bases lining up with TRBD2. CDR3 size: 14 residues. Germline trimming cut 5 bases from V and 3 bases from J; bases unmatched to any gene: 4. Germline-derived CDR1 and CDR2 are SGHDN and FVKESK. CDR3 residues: CASSGKRGEETQYF. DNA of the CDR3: TGTGCCAGCAGCGGGAAGCGGGGGGAAGAGACCCAGTACTTC.

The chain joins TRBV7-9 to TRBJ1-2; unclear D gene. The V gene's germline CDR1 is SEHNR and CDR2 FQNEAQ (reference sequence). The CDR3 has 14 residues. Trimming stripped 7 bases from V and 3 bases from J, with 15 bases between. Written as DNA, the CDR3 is TGTGCCAGCATGGAGACCAAACCTTACTATGGCTACACCTTC. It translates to CASMETKPYYGYTF.

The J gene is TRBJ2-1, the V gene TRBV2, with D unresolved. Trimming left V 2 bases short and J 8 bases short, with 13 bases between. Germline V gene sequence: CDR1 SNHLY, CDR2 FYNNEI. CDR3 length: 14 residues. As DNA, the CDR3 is TGTGCCAGCAGTGAACGTGGCCCGATGGATGAGCAGTTCTTC. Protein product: CASSERGPMDEQFF.

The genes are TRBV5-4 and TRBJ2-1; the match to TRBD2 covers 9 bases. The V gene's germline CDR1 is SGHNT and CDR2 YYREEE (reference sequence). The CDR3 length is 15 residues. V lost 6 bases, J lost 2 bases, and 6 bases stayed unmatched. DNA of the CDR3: TGTGCCAGCAAGGAAGCGGGGGGCCCCTACAATGAGCAGTTCTTC. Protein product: CASKEAGGPYNEQFF.

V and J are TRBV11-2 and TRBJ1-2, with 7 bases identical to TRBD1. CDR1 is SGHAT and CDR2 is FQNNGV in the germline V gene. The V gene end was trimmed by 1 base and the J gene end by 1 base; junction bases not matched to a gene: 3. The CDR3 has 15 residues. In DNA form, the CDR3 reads TGTGCCAGCAGCTTAGTAGGGGGCCATAACTATGGCTACACCTTC. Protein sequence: CASSLVGGHNYGYTF.

The CDR3 DNA sequence: TGCGCCAGCAGCATGACGACAGGTATGAACACTGAAGCTTTCTTT. Protein sequence: CASSMTTGMNTEAFF. The J gene is TRBJ1-1, the V gene TRBV5-1; a possible D gene is TRBD1 (6 bases). The CDR3 sequence is 15 residues long. Looked up from germline, CDR1 is SGHRS and CDR2 is YFSETQ. V lost 4 bases and J lost 0, with 13 bases in between.

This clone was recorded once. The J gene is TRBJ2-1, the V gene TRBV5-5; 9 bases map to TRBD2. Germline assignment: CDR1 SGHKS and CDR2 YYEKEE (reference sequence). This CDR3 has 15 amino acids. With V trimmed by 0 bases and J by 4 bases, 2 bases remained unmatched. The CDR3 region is CASSLEAGGYNEQFF. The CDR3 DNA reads TGTGCCAGCAGCTTGGAAGCGGGGGGTTACAATGAGCAGTTCTTC.

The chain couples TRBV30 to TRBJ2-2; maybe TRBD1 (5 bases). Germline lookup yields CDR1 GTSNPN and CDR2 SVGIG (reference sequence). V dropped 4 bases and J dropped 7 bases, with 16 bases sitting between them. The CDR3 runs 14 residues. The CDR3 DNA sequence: TGTGCCTGGATACGATGGCAGGGTAACGGGGAGCTGTTTTTT. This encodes CAWIRWQGNGELFF.

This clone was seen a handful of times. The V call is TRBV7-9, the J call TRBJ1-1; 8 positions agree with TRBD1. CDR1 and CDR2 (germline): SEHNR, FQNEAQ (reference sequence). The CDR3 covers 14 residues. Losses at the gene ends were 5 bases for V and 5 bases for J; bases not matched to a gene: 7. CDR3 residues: CASSVQGGGTEAFF. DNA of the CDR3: TGTGCCAGCAGCGTACAGGGGGGAGGGACTGAAGCTTTCTTT. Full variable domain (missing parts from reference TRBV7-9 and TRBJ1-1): DTGVSQNPRHKITKRGQNVTFRCDPISEHNRLYWYRQTLGQGPEFLTYFQNEAQLEKSRLLSDRFSAERPKGSFSTLEIQRTEQGDSAMYLCASSVQGGGTEAFFGQGTRLTVV.

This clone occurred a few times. Here the CDR3 DNA reads TGCGCCAGCAGCCAAGAGGGGGGGGGAATGAGCAATCAGCCCCAGCATTTT. It is translated as CASSQEGGGMSNQPQHF. The chain combines TRBV4-1 with TRBJ1-5; the D gene is possibly TRBD1 (5 bases). Trimming took off 0 bases at V and 1 base at J, with 13 bases between the two ends. CDR3 length: 17 amino acids. Germline assignment: CDR1 MGHRA and CDR2 YSYEKL.

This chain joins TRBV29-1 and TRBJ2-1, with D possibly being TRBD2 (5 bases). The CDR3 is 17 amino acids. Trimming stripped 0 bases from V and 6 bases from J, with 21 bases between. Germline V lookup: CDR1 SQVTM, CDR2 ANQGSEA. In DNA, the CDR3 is TGCAGCGTTGAAGACACAGTGCAAGCGGATCGAATCAATGAGCAGTTCTTC. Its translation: CSVEDTVQADRINEQFF.

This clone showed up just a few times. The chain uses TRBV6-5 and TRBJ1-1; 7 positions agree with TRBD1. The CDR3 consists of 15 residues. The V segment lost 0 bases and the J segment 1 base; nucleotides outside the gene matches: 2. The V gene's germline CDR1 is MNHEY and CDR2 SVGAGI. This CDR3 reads CASSYSGTENTEAFF. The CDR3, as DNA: TGTGCCAGCAGTTACTCGGGGACAGAGAACACTGAAGCTTTCTTT.

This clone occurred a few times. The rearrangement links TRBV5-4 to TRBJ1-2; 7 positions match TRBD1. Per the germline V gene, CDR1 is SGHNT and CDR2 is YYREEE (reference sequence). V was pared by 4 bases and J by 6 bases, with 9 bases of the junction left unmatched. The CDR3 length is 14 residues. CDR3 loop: CASSGPTGADGYTF. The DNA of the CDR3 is TGTGCCAGCAGCGGCCCTACAGGGGCGGATGGCTACACCTTC.

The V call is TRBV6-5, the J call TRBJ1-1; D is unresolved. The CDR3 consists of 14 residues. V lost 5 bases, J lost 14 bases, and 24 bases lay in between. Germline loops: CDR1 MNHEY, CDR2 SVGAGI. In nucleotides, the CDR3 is TGTGCCAGCAGTGAAGAAGGTTCCTTTAGAGGAGGATTCTTT. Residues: CASSEEGSFRGGFF.

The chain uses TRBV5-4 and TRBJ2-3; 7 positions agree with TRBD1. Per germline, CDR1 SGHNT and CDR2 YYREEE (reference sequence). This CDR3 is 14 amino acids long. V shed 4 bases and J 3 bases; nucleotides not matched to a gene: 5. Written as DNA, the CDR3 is TGTGCCAGCAGCCCCGACAGGGCAACAGATACGCAGTATTTT. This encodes CASSPDRATDTQYF.

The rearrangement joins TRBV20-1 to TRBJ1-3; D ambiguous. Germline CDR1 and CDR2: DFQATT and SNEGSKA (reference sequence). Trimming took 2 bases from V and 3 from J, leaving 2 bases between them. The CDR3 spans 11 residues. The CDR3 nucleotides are TGCAGTGCTAGATATGGAAACACCATATATTTT. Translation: CSARYGNTIYF.

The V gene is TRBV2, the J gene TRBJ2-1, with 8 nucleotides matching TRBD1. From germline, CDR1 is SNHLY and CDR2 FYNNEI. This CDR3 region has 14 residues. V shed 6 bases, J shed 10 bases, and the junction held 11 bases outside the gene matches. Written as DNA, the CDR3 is TGTGCCAGCAGCACCGGGACAGGAGTCGGGGAGCAGTTCTTC. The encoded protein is CASSTGTGVGEQFF.

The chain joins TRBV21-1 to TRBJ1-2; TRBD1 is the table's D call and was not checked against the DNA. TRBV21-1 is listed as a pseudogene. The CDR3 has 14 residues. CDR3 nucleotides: TGTGCCAGCAGCCTACGACAGGGGGTCTATGGCTACACCTTC. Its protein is CASSLRQGVYGYTF.

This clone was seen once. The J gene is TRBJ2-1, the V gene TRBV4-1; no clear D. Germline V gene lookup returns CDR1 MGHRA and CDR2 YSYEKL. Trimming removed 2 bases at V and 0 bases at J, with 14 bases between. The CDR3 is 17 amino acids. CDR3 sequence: CASSQITPYSSYNEQFF. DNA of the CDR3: TGCGCCAGCAGCCAAATCACGCCATACAGCTCCTACAATGAGCAGTTCTTC.

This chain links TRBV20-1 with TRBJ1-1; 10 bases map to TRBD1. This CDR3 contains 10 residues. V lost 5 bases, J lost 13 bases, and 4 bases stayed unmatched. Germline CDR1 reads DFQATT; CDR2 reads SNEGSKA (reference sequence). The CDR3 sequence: CSAEDRGYFF. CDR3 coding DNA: TGCAGTGCTGAGGACAGGGGGTATTTCTTT.

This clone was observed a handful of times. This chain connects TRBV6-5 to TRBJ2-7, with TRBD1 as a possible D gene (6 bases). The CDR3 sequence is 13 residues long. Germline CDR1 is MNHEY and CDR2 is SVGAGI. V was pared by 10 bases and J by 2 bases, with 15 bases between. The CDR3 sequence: CATAPGDPYEQYF. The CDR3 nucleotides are TGTGCCACCGCCCCAGGGGACCCCTACGAGCAGTACTTC.

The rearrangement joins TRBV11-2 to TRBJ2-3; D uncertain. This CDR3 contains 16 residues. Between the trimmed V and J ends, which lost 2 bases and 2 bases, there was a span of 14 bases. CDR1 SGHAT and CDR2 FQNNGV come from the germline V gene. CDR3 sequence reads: CASSLSYTIITDTQYF. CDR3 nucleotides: TGTGCCAGCAGCTTATCCTATACCATAATCACAGATACGCAGTATTTT. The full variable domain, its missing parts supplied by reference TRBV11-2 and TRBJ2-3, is EAGVAQSPRYKIIEKRQSVAFWCNPISGHATLYWYQQILGQGPKLLIQFQNNGVVDDSQLPKDRFSAERLKGVDSTLKIQPAKLEDSAVYLCASSLSYTIITDTQYFGPGTRLTVL.

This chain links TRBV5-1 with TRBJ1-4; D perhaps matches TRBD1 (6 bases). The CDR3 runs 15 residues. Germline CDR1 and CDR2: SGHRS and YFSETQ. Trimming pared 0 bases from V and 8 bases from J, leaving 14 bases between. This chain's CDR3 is CASSLDQGSMEKLFF. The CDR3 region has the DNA TGCGCCAGCAGCTTGGACCAGGGGAGTATGGAAAAACTGTTTTTT.

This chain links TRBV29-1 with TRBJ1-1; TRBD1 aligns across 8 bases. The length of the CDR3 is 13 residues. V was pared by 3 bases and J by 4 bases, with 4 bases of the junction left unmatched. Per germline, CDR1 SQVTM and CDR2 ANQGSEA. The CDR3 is CSVESTGGTEAFF. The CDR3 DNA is TGCAGCGTTGAGTCTACAGGGGGCACTGAAGCTTTCTTT.

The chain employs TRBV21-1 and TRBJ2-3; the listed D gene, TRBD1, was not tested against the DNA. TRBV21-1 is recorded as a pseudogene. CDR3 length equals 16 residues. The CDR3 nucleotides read TGTGCCAGCAGCGCGCGTCAGGGGCTACACACAGATACGCAGTATTTT. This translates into CASSARQGLHTDTQYF.